Below are 18 T cell receptor beta chains sequenced from a single sample in a study of blood T cell repertoires in COVID-19. Clones were read by immunoSEQ multiplex PCR, and TCRdb kept only the in-frame ones, dropping some. Among about 160,000 clones listed, about 91% were seen once. The sequenced material came from peripheral blood. These receptors all come from a woman aged 55 to 70 who had recovered from COVID-19.

This chain joins TRBV4-3 and TRBJ2-7, with 7 bases fitting TRBD2. Germline V gene data show CDR1 as LGHNA and CDR2 as YSLEER. There are 14 residues in the CDR3. V shed 4 bases and J 4 bases; nucleotides not matched to a gene: 7. The CDR3 loop reads CASSPWGGSYEQYF. The DNA of the CDR3 is TGCGCCAGCAGCCCATGGGGGGGGTCTTACGAGCAGTACTTC.

This clone was seen a handful of times. This chain connects TRBV5-1 to TRBJ2-6; tentative D call: TRBD1 (5 bases). Germline V lookup: CDR1 SGHRS, CDR2 YFSETQ. Trimming pared 2 bases from V and 0 bases from J, leaving 6 bases between. CDR3 length equals 15 residues. For the CDR3, the DNA is TGCGCCAGCAGCTTCAGGGACTCTGGGGCCAACGTCCTGACTTTC. Protein sequence: CASSFRDSGANVLTF. Filled out from reference TRBV5-1 and TRBJ2-6, the complete variable domain reads KAGVTQTPRYLIKTRGQQVTLSCSPISGHRSVSWYQQTPGQGLQFLFEYFSETQRNKGNFPGRFSGRQFSNSRSEMNVSTLELGDSALYLCASSFRDSGANVLTFGAGSRLTVL.

This clone was observed a few times. The genes are TRBV25-1 and TRBJ2-7; TRBD1 agrees at 7 bases. J was trimmed by 2 bases and V by 2 bases; bases with no gene match: 3. CDR1 and CDR2 (germline): MGHDK, SYGVNS. The CDR3 length is 14 residues. CDR3 bases: TGTGCCAGCAGTGAAGGGACAGCCACCTACGAGCAGTACTTC. Translating it yields CASSEGTATYEQYF.

V is TRBV5-1 and J is TRBJ1-1, with TRBD1 matching 7 bases. The CDR3 is 13 amino acids. Germline V gives CDR1 SGHRS, CDR2 YFSETQ. V gave up 4 bases and J gave up 4 bases; unmatched junction bases: 4. The CDR3: CASSDTGATEAFF. In nucleotides, the CDR3 is TGCGCCAGCAGCGACACAGGGGCCACTGAAGCTTTCTTT.

This chain's CDR3 is CASSLEGLARDFNYGYTF. CDR3 coding DNA: TGCGCCAGCAGCTTGGAGGGTCTGGCGCGGGACTTTAACTATGGCTACACCTTC. The chain uses TRBV5-1 and TRBJ1-2; tentatively, D is TRBD1 (5 bases). The V gene lost 0 bases and the J gene lost 1 base, with 19 bases spanning the gap. CDR3 length equals 18 residues. Germline V gene sequence: CDR1 SGHRS, CDR2 YFSETQ.

This clone occurred once. The chain carries TRBV24-1 and TRBJ2-3, with 7 bases matching TRBD1. This CDR3 has 16 amino acids. After removal of 10 bases from V and 1 base from J, the junction contained 13 bases not matched to a gene. The V gene's germline CDR1 is KGHDR and CDR2 SFDVKD. The CDR3 loop reads CATGTAPGVGTDTQYF. CDR3 nucleotides: TGTGCCACTGGGACAGCTCCCGGGGTGGGCACAGATACGCAGTATTTT.

The chain links TRBV2 to TRBJ1-5, with D perhaps matching TRBD1 (5 bases). CDR3 length: 15 amino acids. Germline CDR1 is SNHLY and CDR2 is FYNNEI. Trimming left V 8 bases short and J 0 bases short, with 14 bases between. The CDR3 nucleotides read TGTGCCAGCCTCCCAAGGGGTCTTAGCAATCAGCCCCAGCATTTT. Protein product: CASLPRGLSNQPQHF.

In this sample, this clone turned up a few times. This sequence joins TRBV7-2 and TRBJ1-1, with a weak D call TRBD1 (6 bases). The V end lost 0 bases, the J end lost 10 bases, and 18 bases lay between the germline ends. In germline, CDR1 is SGHTA, CDR2 FQGNSA. The CDR3 runs to 15 residues. CDR3 DNA: TGTGCCAGCAGCTTAGCGCGGGTTAGAACAGGGCGAGCTTTCTTT. Protein: CASSLARVRTGRAFF.

The gene calls are TRBV10-3 and TRBJ2-1; maybe TRBD1 (5 bases). Looked up from germline, CDR1 is ENHRY and CDR2 is SYGVKD. This CDR3 is built from 15 residues. V lost 0 bases and J 10 bases, leaving 16 bases between the germline ends. Here the CDR3 reads CAISESNRGSREQFF. Written as DNA, the CDR3 is TGTGCCATCAGTGAGTCGAATAGGGGAAGTAGGGAGCAGTTCTTC.

The V and J genes are TRBV5-8 and TRBJ2-5; perhaps TRBD1 as D (6 bases). The CDR3 is made up of 16 amino acids. V was trimmed by 4 bases and J by 7 bases, leaving 23 bases between them. CDR1 is SGHTS and CDR2 is YDEGEE in the germline V gene. DNA of the CDR3: TGTGCCAGCAGCCGTTTCCCAGGGGACCCCTCAGTGACCCAGTACTTC. This codes for CASSRFPGDPSVTQYF.

This clone has just one count. The V gene is TRBV4-2, the J gene TRBJ2-5, with 7 nucleotides matching TRBD2. From germline, CDR1 is LGHNA and CDR2 YNFKEQ. With 0 bases clipped from V and 5 bases from J, the junction kept 6 bases outside the gene matches. This CDR3 has 15 residues. In nucleotides, the CDR3 is TGTGCCAGCAGCCAAGACGGCGGGAGTGGGGAGACCCAGTACTTC. Protein product: CASSQDGGSGETQYF.

The V call is TRBV6-5, the J call TRBJ1-4, with no clear D. Germline V gene lookup returns CDR1 MNHEY and CDR2 SVGAGI. V dropped 0 bases and J dropped 4 bases, with 6 bases sitting between them. This CDR3 is built from 14 residues. In DNA form, the CDR3 reads TGTGCCAGCAGTTACTCGCGGGTTAATGAAAAACTGTTTTTT. It yields the protein CASSYSRVNEKLFF.

This clone was detected only once. The chain joins TRBV16 to TRBJ1-1; 8 bases fit TRBD1. With V trimmed by 7 bases and J by 2 bases, 12 bases remained unmatched. The CDR3 sequence is 16 residues long. Germline CDR1 and CDR2: KGHSY and FQNENV. CDR3 region: CASTRGPRRTNTEAFF. In DNA, the CDR3 is TGTGCCAGCACCAGGGGGCCCCGGAGAACAAACACTGAAGCTTTCTTT.

This clone was detected only a few times. This chain joins TRBV24-1 and TRBJ2-1; 10 nucleotides line up with TRBD2. After removal of 1 base from V and 4 bases from J, the junction contained 3 bases not matched to a gene. Germline assignment: CDR1 KGHDR and CDR2 SFDVKD. This CDR3 is 16 amino acids long. DNA for the CDR3: TGTGCCACCAGTGATTTTAGCGGGGGGTCATACAATGAGCAGTTCTTC. This sequence encodes CATSDFSGGSYNEQFF.

This rearrangement joins TRBV6-5 to TRBJ2-7, with TRBD1 matching 7 bases. Per the germline V gene, CDR1 is MNHEY and CDR2 is SVGAGI. The trim removed 9 bases at V and 5 bases at J, leaving 13 bases unmatched. The CDR3 sequence is 14 residues long. CDR3 sequence (DNA): TGTGCCAGTACAGAGACAGGGCGCAACGACGAGCAGTACTTC. This encodes CASTETGRNDEQYF.

The chain recombines TRBV5-4 with TRBJ2-7, with TRBD1 identical over 7 bases. Per the germline V gene, CDR1 is SGHNT and CDR2 is YYREEE (reference sequence). The CDR3 has 14 amino acids. V lost 4 bases, J lost 2 bases, and 6 bases stayed unmatched. The CDR3 is CASSRDSLTYEQYF. The CDR3 DNA reads TGTGCCAGCAGCAGGGACAGCCTGACCTACGAGCAGTACTTC.

The genes are TRBV29-1 and TRBJ1-1; D remains ambiguous. The V and J ends lost 0 bases and 10 bases respectively, with 9 bases between them. The CDR3 loop spans 11 amino acids. Looked up from germline, CDR1 is SQVTM and CDR2 is ANQGSEA. The CDR3 spells CSVEDNTGAFF. Here the CDR3 DNA reads TGCAGCGTTGAAGATAATACGGGAGCTTTCTTT.

The chain couples TRBV28 to TRBJ1-5; D call uncertain. Per germline, CDR1 MDHEN and CDR2 SYDVKM. CDR3 length equals 14 residues. Trimming took 7 bases from V and 7 from J, leaving 17 bases between them. CDR3 DNA sequence: TGTGCCAGCAATACGGTGGGAGAAGTGCAGCCCCAGCATTTT. Its translation: CASNTVGEVQPQHF.